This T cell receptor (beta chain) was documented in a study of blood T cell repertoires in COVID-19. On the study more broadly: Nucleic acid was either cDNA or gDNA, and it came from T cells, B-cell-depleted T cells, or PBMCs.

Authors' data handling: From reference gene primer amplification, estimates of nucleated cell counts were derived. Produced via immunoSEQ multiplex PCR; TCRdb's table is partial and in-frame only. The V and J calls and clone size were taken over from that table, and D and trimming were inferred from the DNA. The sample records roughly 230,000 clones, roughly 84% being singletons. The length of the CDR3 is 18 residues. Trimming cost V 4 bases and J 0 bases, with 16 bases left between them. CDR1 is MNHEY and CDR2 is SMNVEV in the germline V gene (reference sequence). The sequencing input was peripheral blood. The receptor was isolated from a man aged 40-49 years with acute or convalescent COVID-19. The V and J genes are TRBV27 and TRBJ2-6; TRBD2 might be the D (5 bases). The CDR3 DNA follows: TGTGCCAGCAGTTCAAACGGACTGGGAAGCTCTGGGGCCAACGTCCTGACTTTC. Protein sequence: CASSSNGLGSSGANVLTF.